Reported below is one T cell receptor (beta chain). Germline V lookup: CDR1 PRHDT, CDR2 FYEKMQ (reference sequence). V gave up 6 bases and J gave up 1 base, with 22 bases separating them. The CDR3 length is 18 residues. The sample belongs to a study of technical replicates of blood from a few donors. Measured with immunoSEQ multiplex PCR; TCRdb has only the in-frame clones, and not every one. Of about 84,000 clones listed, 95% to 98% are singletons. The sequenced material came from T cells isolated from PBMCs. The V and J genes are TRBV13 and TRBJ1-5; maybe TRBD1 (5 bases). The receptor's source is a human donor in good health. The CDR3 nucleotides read TGTGCCAGCAGTTTTCGGGGGGGGAATTGGGGGAGCAATCAGCCCCAGCATTTT. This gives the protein CASSFRGGNWGSNQPQHF.